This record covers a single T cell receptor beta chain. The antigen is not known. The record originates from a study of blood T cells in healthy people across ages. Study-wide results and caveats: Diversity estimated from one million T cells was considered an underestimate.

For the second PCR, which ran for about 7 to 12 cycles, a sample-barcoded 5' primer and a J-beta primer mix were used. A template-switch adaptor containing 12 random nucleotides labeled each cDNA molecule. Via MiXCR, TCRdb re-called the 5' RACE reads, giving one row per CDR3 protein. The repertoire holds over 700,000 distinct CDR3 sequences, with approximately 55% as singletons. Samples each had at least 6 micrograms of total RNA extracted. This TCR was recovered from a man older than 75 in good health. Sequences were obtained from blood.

This chain's CDR3 is CSVSAAGLYEQYF. CDR3 DNA: TGCAGTGTTTCAGCCGCGGGACTTTACGAGCAGTACTTC. This chain uses TRBV20-1 with TRBJ2-7; the D gene is possibly TRBD2 (6 bases). The CDR3 extends over 13 amino acids. V was trimmed by 7 bases and J by 4 bases, leaving 17 bases between them. Germline assignment: CDR1 DFQATT and CDR2 SNEGSKA (reference sequence).